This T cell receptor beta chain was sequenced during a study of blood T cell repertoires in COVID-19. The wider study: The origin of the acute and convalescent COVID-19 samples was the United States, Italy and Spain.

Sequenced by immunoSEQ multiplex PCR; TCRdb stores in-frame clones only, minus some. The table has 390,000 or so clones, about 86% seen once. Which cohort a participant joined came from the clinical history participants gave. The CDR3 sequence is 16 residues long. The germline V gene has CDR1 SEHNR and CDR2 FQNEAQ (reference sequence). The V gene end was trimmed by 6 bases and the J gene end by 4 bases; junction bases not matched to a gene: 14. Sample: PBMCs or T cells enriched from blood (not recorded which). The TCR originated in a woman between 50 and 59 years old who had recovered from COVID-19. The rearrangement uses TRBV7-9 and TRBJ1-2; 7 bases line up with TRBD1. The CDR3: CASSLTTGARFYGYTF. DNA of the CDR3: TGTGCCAGCAGTCTAACCACAGGGGCTCGGTTCTATGGCTACACCTTC.